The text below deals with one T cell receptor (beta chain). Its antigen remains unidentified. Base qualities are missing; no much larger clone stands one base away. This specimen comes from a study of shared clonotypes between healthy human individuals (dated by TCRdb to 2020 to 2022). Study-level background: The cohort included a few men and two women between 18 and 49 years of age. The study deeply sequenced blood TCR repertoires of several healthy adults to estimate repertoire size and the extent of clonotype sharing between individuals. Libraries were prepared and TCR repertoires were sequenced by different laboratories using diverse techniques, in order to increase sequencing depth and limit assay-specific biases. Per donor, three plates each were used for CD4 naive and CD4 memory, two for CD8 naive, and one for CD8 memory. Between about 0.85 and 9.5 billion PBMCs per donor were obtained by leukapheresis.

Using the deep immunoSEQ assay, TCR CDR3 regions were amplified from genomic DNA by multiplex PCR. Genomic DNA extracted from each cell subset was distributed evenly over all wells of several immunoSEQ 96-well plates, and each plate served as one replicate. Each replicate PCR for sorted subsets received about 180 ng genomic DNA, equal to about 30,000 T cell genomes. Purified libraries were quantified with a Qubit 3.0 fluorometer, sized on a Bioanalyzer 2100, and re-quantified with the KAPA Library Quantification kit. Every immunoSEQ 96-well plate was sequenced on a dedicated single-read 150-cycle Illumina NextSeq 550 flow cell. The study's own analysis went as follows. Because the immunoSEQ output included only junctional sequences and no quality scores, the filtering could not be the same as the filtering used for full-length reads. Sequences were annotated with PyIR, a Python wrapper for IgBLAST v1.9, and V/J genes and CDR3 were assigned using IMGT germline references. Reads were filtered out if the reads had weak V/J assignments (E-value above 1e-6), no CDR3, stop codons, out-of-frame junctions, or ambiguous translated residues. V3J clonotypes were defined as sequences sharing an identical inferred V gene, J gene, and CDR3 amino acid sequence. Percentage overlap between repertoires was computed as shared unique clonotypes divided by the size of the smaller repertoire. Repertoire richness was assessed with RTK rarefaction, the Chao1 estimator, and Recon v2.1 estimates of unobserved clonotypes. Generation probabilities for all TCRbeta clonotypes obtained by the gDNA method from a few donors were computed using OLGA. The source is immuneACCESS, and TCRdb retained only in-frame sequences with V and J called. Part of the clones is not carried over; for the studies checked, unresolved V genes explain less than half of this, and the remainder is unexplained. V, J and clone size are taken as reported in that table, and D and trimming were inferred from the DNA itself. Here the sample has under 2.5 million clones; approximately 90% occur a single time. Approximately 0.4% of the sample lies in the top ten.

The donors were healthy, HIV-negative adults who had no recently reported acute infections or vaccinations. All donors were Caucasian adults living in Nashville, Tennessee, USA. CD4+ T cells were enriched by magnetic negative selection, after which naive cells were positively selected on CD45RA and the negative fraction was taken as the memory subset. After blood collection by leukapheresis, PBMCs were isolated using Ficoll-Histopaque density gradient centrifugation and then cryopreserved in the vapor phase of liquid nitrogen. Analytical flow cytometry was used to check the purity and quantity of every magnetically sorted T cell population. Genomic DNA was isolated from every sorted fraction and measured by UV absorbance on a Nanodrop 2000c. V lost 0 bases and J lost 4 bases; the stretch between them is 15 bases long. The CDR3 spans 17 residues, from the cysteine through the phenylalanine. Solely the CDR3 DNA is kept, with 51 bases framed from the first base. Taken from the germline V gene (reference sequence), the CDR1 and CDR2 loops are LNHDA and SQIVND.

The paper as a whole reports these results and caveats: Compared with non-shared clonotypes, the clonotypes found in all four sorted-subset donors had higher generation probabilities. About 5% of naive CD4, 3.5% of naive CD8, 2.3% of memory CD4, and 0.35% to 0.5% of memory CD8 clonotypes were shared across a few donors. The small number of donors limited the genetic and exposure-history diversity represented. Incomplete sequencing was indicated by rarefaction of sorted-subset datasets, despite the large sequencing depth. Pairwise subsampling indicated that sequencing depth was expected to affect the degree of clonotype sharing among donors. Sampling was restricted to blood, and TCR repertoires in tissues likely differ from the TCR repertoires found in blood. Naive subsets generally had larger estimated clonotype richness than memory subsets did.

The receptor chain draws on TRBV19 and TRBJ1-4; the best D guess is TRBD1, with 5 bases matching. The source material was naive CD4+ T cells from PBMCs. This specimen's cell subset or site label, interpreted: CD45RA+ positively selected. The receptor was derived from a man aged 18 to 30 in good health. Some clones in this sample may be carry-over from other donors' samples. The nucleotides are TGTGCCAGTAGTATAGATCACTCAGGGCAACTTAATGAAAAACTGTTTTTT. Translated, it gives CASSIDHSGQLNEKLFF. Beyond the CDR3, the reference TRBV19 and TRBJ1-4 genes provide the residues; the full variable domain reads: DGGITQSPKYLFRKEGQNVTLSCEQNLNHDAMYWYRQDPGQGLRLIYYSQIVNDFQKGDIAEGYSVSREKKESFPLTVTSAQKNPTAFYLCASSIDHSGQLNEKLFFGSGTQLSVL.